Listed here are 7 T cell receptor beta chains from one sample, sequenced in a study of blood T cells in healthy people across ages. Combining a sample-barcoded 5' primer with a J-beta primer mix, a second PCR ran for roughly 7 to 12 cycles. A single record per CDR3 protein comes from TCRdb applying MiXCR to the 5' RACE reads. The sample has some 700,000 distinct CDR3 sequences, about a fifth seen once. The sample taken for sequencing was blood. The receptors derive from a man between 65 and 85 years old in good health.

This clonotype was seen only a few times. V gene TRBV20-1 combines with J gene TRBJ1-1; TRBD1 agrees at 8 bases. The CDR3 loop spans 14 amino acids. CDR1 is DFQATT and CDR2 is SNEGSKA in the germline V gene (reference sequence). The trim removed 5 bases at V and 3 bases at J, leaving 8 bases unmatched. The CDR3 DNA sequence: TGCAGTGCTCTAGGACAGGGAAGGGACACTGAAGCTTTCTTT. This gives the protein CSALGQGRDTEAFF.

This chain links TRBV12-3 or TRBV12-4 with TRBJ2-3; 11 nucleotides match TRBD2. The junction had 8 bases not matched to a gene; V was cut back by 6 bases and J by 6 bases. The CDR3 covers 15 residues. CDR3 DNA: TGTGCCAGCAGCATGGGACTAGCGGATGGGGATACGCAGTATTTT. Residues: CASSMGLADGDTQYF.

The table lists this clonotype with a few counts. The chain couples TRBV12-3 or TRBV12-4 to TRBJ2-3; 8 bases match TRBD2. This CDR3 contains 16 residues. The J segment lost 1 base and the V segment lost 3 bases, leaving 6 bases of the junction unmatched. The CDR3 nucleotides read TGTGCCAGCAGTTTTAATAGCGGGGAAGGCACAGATACGCAGTATTTT. Translation gives CASSFNSGEGTDTQYF.

V and J are TRBV6-5 and TRBJ1-3, with D tentatively TRBD1 (5 bases). With 2 bases removed from V and 4 bases from J, the gap between germline ends came to 9 bases. The CDR3 is 14 residues long. Germline V CDR1 and CDR2: MNHEY, SVGAGI. Here the CDR3 DNA reads TGTGCCAGCAGTTACAGCAGGGAGGGAAACACCATATATTTT. Its translation: CASSYSREGNTIYF.

The chain uses TRBV12-3 or TRBV12-4 and TRBJ1-5; D may be TRBD1 (6 bases). The CDR3 runs 15 residues. V lost 0 bases and J lost 5, with 11 bases in between. The CDR3 sequence: CASSLATKGDQPQHF. CDR3 DNA sequence: TGTGCCAGCAGTTTAGCCACGAAGGGGGATCAGCCCCAGCATTTT.

The rearrangement links TRBV7-8 to TRBJ2-4, with D perhaps matching TRBD2 (6 bases). The CDR3 totals 16 residues. Between the trimmed V and J ends, which lost 1 base and 11 bases, there was a span of 21 bases. CDR1 SGHVS and CDR2 FQNEAQ come from the germline V gene. As DNA, the CDR3 is TGTGCCAGCAGCTTAGATCATCGGAGGGCACGGACTGTTCAGTACTTC. This sequence encodes CASSLDHRRARTVQYF.

This clonotype was observed a handful of times. This chain uses TRBV7-8 with TRBJ1-3; 8 nucleotides match TRBD1. This CDR3 is 15 amino acids long. Germline trimming cut 6 bases from V and 0 bases from J; bases unmatched to any gene: 4. Germline assignment: CDR1 SGHVS and CDR2 FQNEAQ. CDR3 nucleotides: TGTGCCAGCAGACGCGACAGGGGCTCTGGAAACACCATATATTTT. This encodes CASRRDRGSGNTIYF.